The next 14 T cell receptor beta chains were all read from a single sample in a study of T cells after yellow fever vaccination. MiXCR was run by TCRdb on the 5' RACE reads, yielding one entry per CDR3 protein. Altogether hundreds of thousands of distinct CDR3 sequences are present, around 5.2% being singletons, with the ten largest covering 2.5% to 4%. This specimen consisted of CD4+ T cells sorted from PBMCs, obtained on the day of the yellow fever booster vaccination. These receptors were taken from a man between 18 and 35 years old who received the YFV17D yellow fever vaccine.

This clonotype was recorded a few times. V and J are TRBV20-1 and TRBJ2-3; no clear D gene. The CDR3 contains 12 residues. Germline-derived CDR1 and CDR2 are DFQATT and SNEGSKA (reference sequence). In nucleotides, the CDR3 is TGCAGGGCGGCCAGAAGCACAGATACGCAGTATTTT. Translated, it gives CRAARSTDTQYF.

This clonotype was found many times. This chain uses TRBV5-6 with TRBJ2-5; D gene ambiguous. CDR1 and CDR2 (germline): SGHDT, YYEEEE. This CDR3 region has 11 residues. Deletions cut 1 base from V and 6 bases from J, with 4 bases between. CDR3 DNA: TGTGCCAGCAGCTTGACGCAGACCCAGTACTTC. Its protein product is CASSLTQTQYF.

This clonotype has a count of ten or more. The V and J genes are TRBV6-5 and TRBJ2-3, with 7 bases aligning to TRBD1. J was trimmed by 2 bases and V by 5 bases; bases with no gene match: 10. The CDR3 has 16 residues. CDR1 and CDR2 (germline): MNHEY, SVGAGI. This CDR3 reads CASSRRSGTATDTQYF. CDR3 in DNA: TGTGCCAGCAGTCGGAGGTCCGGGACAGCCACAGATACGCAGTATTTT.

In its sample, this clonotype was seen many times. The chain is built from TRBV7-9 and TRBJ2-2; D is possibly TRBD2 (5 bases). The length of the CDR3 is 14 residues. The V end lost 3 bases, the J end lost 1 base, and 6 bases lay between the germline ends. Germline CDR1 reads SEHNR; CDR2 reads FQNEAQ (reference sequence). Written as DNA, the CDR3 is TGTGCCAGCAGCTTCGGGGTGAACACCGGGGAGCTGTTTTTT. Translation: CASSFGVNTGELFF. The full variable domain, with the rest looked up from reference TRBV7-9 and TRBJ2-2, is DTGVSQNPRHKITKRGQNVTFRCDPISEHNRLYWYRQTLGQGPEFLTYFQNEAQLEKSRLLSDRFSAERPKGSFSTLEIQRTEQGDSAMYLCASSFGVNTGELFFGEGSRLTVL.

The chain has TRBV27 and TRBJ2-7; D tentatively fits TRBD1 or TRBD2 (5 bases each). The germline CDR1 and CDR2 sequences are MNHEY and SMNVEV (reference sequence). The CDR3 covers 15 residues. Trimming pared 6 bases from V and 5 bases from J, leaving 20 bases between. The CDR3 loop is CASSRGRPGFDEQYF. CDR3 coding DNA: TGTGCCAGCAGCAGAGGGCGGCCAGGGTTTGACGAGCAGTACTTC.

This clonotype was seen more than once but under ten times. The rearrangement joins TRBV20-1 to TRBJ2-3; 9 bases line up with TRBD1. Germline-derived CDR1 and CDR2 are DFQATT and SNEGSKA (reference sequence). The J segment lost 0 bases and the V segment lost 5 bases, leaving 3 bases of the junction unmatched. This CDR3 is built from 14 residues. In DNA form, the CDR3 reads TGCAGTGCTGAGGACAGGGGAAGCACAGATACGCAGTATTTT. It codes for CSAEDRGSTDTQYF.

This chain links TRBV5-4 with TRBJ2-7; D is undetermined. The CDR3 contains 12 residues. Germline lookup yields CDR1 SGHNT and CDR2 YYREEE (reference sequence). Trimming cost V 9 bases and J 3 bases, with 13 bases left between them. CDR3 coding DNA: TGTGCCACCGTACTGCCCTTCTACGAGCAGTACTTC. Protein: CATVLPFYEQYF. Full variable domain (remainder filled in from reference TRBV5-4 and TRBJ2-7): ETGVTQSPTHLIKTRGQQVTLRCSSQSGHNTVSWYQQALGQGPQFIFQYYREEENGRGNFPPRFSGLQFPNYSSELNVNALELDDSALYLCATVLPFYEQYFGPGTRLTVT.

The gene calls are TRBV9 and TRBJ2-3; D is ambiguous. Germline CDR1 reads SGDLS; CDR2 reads YYNGEE. Trimming shortened V by 0 bases and J by 4 bases, and 12 bases separated the two germline ends. The CDR3 has 15 amino acids. In nucleotides, the CDR3 is TGTGCCAGCAGCGTAGCAGAAAGGGCTCCAGATACGCAGTATTTT. Amino acids: CASSVAERAPDTQYF. The whole variable domain, remainder taken from reference TRBV9 and TRBJ2-3, is DSGVTQTPKHLITATGQRVTLRCSPRSGDLSVYWYQQSLDQGLQFLIQYYNGEERAKGNILERFSAQQFPDLHSELNLSSLELGDSALYFCASSVAERAPDTQYFGPGTRLTVL.

This clonotype showed up many times. This rearrangement joins TRBV20-1 to TRBJ2-3; D perhaps matches TRBD2 (7 bases). The CDR3 consists of 15 residues. V lost 0 bases and J 6 bases, leaving 16 bases between the germline ends. Germline V gives CDR1 DFQATT, CDR2 SNEGSKA (reference sequence). CDR3 protein: CSARDLRGGGDTQYF. The CDR3 DNA reads TGCAGTGCTAGAGATCTGAGGGGGGGAGGGGATACGCAGTATTTT.

Many counts were recorded for this clonotype. The V gene is TRBV29-1, the J gene TRBJ2-3; 9 bases are a match to TRBD1. This CDR3 contains 13 residues. CDR1 is SQVTM, CDR2 ANQGSEA, per germline. The V gene end was trimmed by 4 bases and the J gene end by 1 base; junction bases not matched to a gene: 0. The DNA of the CDR3 is TGCAGCGTTGGGACAGGGGGCACAGATACGCAGTATTTT. Protein: CSVGTGGTDTQYF.

The chain has TRBV20-1 and TRBJ1-1; D call uncertain. V lost 5 bases, J lost 3 bases, and 13 bases lay in between. Germline CDR1 reads DFQATT; CDR2 reads SNEGSKA (reference sequence). The CDR3 length is 13 residues. DNA for the CDR3: TGCAGTGCTGGGAGGCATCGGGACACTGAAGCTTTCTTT. The encoded protein is CSAGRHRDTEAFF.

This clonotype was recorded a few times. This sequence joins TRBV28 and TRBJ1-1, with 7 bases lining up with TRBD1. This CDR3 region has 14 residues. Per germline, CDR1 MDHEN and CDR2 SYDVKM. V gave up 6 bases and J gave up 1 base; unmatched junction bases: 5. The CDR3: CASRKGGTNTEAFF. The CDR3 nucleotides are TGTGCCAGCAGGAAAGGGGGCACGAACACTGAAGCTTTCTTT.

This clonotype occurred a few times. The chain joins TRBV14 to TRBJ1-4, with a tentative D call TRBD1 (5 bases). The CDR3 has 15 amino acids. Germline V gene sequence: CDR1 SGHDN, CDR2 FVKESK. Trimming shortened V by 1 base and J by 3 bases, and 9 bases separated the two germline ends. DNA for the CDR3: TGTGCCAGCAGCCAAGTCGGGGGGGCTAATGAAAAACTGTTTTTT. It codes for CASSQVGGANEKLFF.

The J gene is TRBJ1-5, the V gene TRBV5-6; no clear D gene. CDR3 length equals 15 residues. Germline V gene lookup returns CDR1 SGHDT and CDR2 YYEEEE. V was trimmed by 0 bases and J by 7 bases, leaving 14 bases between them. CDR3 nucleotide sequence: TGTGCCAGCAGCTTGGCAGAAACTGGCGGACAGCCCCAGCATTTT. Its protein is CASSLAETGGQPQHF.